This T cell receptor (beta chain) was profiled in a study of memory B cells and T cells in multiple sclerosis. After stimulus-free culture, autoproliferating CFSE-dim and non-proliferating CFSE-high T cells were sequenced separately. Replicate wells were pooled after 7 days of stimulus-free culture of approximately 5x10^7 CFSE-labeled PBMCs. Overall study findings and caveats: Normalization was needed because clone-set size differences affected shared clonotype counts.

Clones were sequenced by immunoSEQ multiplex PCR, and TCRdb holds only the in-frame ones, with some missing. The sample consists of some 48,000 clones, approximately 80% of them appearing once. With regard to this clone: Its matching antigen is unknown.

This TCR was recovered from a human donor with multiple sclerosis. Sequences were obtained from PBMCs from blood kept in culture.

The CDR3 DNA sequence: TGTGCCAGTAGGGGATTCGTGGGATCCCAAAATCAGCCCCAGCATTTT. Protein: CASRGFVGSQNQPQHF. The genes are TRBV19 and TRBJ1-5; D uncertain. The CDR3 runs to 16 residues. Trimming shortened V by 6 bases and J by 4 bases, and 19 bases separated the two germline ends. Germline CDR1 LNHDA, CDR2 SQIVND (reference sequence).